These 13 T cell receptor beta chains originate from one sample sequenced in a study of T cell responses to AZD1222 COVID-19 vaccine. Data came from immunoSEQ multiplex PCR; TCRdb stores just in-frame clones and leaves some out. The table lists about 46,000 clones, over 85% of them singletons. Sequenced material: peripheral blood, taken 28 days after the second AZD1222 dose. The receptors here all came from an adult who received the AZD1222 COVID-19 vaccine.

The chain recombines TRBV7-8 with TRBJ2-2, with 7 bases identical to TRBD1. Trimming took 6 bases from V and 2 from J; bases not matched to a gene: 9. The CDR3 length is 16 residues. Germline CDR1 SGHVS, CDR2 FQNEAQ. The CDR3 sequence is CASRPDRVFNTGELFF. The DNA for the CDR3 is TGTGCCAGCAGACCCGACAGGGTGTTCAACACCGGGGAGCTGTTTTTT.

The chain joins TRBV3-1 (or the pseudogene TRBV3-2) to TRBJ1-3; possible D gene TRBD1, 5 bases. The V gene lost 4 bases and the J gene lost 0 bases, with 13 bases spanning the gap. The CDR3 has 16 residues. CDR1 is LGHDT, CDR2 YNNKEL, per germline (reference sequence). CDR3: CASSRPTANSGNTIYF. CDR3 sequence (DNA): TGTGCCAGCAGCCGACCGACAGCCAACTCTGGAAACACCATATATTTT.

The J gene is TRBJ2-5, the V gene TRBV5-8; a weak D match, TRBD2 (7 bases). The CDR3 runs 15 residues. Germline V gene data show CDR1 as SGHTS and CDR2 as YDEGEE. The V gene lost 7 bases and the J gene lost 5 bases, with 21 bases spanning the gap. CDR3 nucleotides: TGTGCCAGCGGCCTAGGGGGGGCGCTACGGGAGACCCAGTACTTC. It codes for CASGLGGALRETQYF.

In nucleotides, the CDR3 is TGTGCCTGCGGCAGGCAGGTTGAAGCTTTCTTT. Its protein is CACGRQVEAFF. This chain connects TRBV30 to TRBJ1-1; no reliable D call. V was clipped by 6 bases and J by 7 bases, with 12 bases between them. CDR3 length equals 11 residues. CDR1 GTSNPN and CDR2 SVGIG come from the germline V gene (reference sequence). The full variable domain, its missing parts supplied by reference TRBV30 and TRBJ1-1, is SQTIHQWPATLVQPVGSPLSLECTVEGTSNPNLYWYRQAAGRGLQLLFYSVGIGQISSEVPQNLSASRPQDRQFILSSKKLLLSDSGFYLCACGRQVEAFFGQGTRLTVV.

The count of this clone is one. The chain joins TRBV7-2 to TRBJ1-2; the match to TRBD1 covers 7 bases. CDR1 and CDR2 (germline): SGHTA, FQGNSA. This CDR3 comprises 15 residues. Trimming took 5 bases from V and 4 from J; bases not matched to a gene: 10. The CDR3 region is CASSPNGGGGYGYTF. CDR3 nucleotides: TGTGCCAGCAGCCCCAATGGAGGGGGCGGCTATGGCTACACCTTC.

As DNA, the CDR3 is TGCGCCAGCAGAATAACCTCTGGGGCCAACGTCCTGACTTTC. Protein product: CASRITSGANVLTF. The chain employs TRBV5-1 and TRBJ2-6; no clear D gene. Between the trimmed V and J ends, which lost 5 bases and 0 bases, there was a span of 6 bases. The CDR3 loop spans 14 amino acids. The germline V gene has CDR1 SGHRS and CDR2 YFSETQ.

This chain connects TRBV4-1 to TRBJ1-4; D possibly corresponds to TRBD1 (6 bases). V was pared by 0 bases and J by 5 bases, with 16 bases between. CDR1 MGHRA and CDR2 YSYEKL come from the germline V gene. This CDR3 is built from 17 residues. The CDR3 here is CASSQDPLGRGNEKLFF. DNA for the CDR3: TGCGCCAGCAGCCAAGATCCTCTTGGTAGGGGGAATGAAAAACTGTTTTTT.

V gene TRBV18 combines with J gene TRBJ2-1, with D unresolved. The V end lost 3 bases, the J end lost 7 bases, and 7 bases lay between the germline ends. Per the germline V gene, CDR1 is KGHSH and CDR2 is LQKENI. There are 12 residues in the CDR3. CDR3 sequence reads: CASSPAVNEQFF. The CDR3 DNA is TGTGCCAGCTCACCCGCGGTTAATGAGCAGTTCTTC.

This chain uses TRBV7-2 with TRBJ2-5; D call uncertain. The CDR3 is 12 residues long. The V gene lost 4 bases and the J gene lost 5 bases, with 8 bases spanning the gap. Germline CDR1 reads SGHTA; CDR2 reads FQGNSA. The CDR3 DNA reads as TGTGCCAGCAGCTCGATCTGGGAGACCCAGTACTTC. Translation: CASSSIWETQYF.

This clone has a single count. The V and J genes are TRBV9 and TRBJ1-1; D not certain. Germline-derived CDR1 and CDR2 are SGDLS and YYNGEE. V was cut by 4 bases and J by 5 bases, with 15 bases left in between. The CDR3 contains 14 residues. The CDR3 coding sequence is TGTGCCAGCAGCCTAGATGGGGTGGGGACTGAAGCTTTCTTT. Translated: CASSLDGVGTEAFF.

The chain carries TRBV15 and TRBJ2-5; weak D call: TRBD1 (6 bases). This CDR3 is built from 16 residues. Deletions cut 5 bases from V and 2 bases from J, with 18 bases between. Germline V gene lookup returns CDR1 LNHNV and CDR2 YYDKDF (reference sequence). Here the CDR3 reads CATSGWTANKQETQYF. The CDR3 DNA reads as TGTGCCACCAGCGGGTGGACAGCAAATAAGCAAGAGACCCAGTACTTC.

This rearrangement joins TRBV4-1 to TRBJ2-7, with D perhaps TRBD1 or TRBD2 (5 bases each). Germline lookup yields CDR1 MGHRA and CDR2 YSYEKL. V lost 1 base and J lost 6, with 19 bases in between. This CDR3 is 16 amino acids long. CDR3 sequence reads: CASSQGTGTETSEQYF. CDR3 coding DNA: TGCGCCAGCAGCCAAGGGACCGGGACGGAGACTTCCGAGCAGTACTTC.

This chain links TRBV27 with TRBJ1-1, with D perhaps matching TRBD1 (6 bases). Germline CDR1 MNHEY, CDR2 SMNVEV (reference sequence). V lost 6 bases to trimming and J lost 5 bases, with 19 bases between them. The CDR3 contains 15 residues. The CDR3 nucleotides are TGTGCCAGCAGCACCGGGACAACCTCCCGGACTGAAGCTTTCTTT. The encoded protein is CASSTGTTSRTEAFF.